This T cell receptor (beta chain) is drawn from a study of blood T cell repertoires in COVID-19. Method: immunoSEQ multiplex PCR; TCRdb's copy keeps in-frame clones and lacks some. The sample contains some 520,000 clones, nearly 90% of which appear only once. Sequences were obtained from peripheral blood. The TCR sequence derives from a man in his late teens or twenties with COVID-19, enrolled during active disease.

Here the CDR3 DNA reads TGTGCCAGCAGCCAACCTCTAGCGGGAAGTTCCTACGAGCAGTACTTC. It encodes CASSQPLAGSSYEQYF. The rearrangement links TRBV14 to TRBJ2-7; 9 nucleotides line up with TRBD2. The CDR3 extends over 16 amino acids. J was trimmed by 1 base and V by 2 bases; bases with no gene match: 6. Per the germline V gene, CDR1 is SGHDN and CDR2 is FVKESK.